A selection of T cell receptor beta chains follows, all from one sample in a study of T cell responses to AZD1222 COVID-19 vaccine. Profiled with immunoSEQ multiplex PCR; TCRdb holds only in-frame clones, not every one. The sample lists 150,000 to 200,000 clones, just under 95% occurring once. This material consisted of peripheral blood, taken on day 0 of AZD1222 vaccination. The receptor set was obtained from an adult in good health. Both conserved end residues are part of each CDR3. D genes are given only for firm matches. Where a row states a size, it is once, few, many or the class of an expanded clone; other rows omit it.

D gene	V gene	J gene	clone size	CDR3 DNA	CDR3 protein
.	TRBV2	TRBJ1-1	.	TGTGCCAGCAGTTCGGAGCCCGGGACTGAAGCTTTCTTT	CASSSEPGTEAFF
.	TRBV4-1	TRBJ1-4	.	TGCGCCAGCAGCCAAGGGGGCGGCCCTAATGAAAAACTGTTTTTT	CASSQGGGPNEKLFF
.	TRBV2	TRBJ2-7	few	TGTGCCAGCAGGGAAAACCGGGACACCTCCTACGAGCAGTACTTC	CASRENRDTSYEQYF
TRBD2	TRBV6-6	TRBJ2-1	.	TGTGCCAGCAGGCGATGGACGGCACCCTTATTAGCGGGAGGCCGTGGTGAGCAGTTCTTC	CASRRWTAPLLAGGRGEQFF
.	TRBV27	TRBJ1-2	.	TGTGCCAGCAGTCCCACAGGCCTTGGGGGCTACACCTTC	CASSPTGLGGYTF
.	TRBV14	TRBJ2-1	.	TGTGCCAGCAGCCAAGAGGGACTGGTAACCCGGCTGGGGGAGCAGTTCTTC	CASSQEGLVTRLGEQFF
.	TRBV7-6	TRBJ1-6	.	TGTGCCAGCAGCTTAGAGATTGGAGGGGGCTCCTATAATTCACCCCTCCACTTT	CASSLEIGGGSYNSPLHF
TRBD1	TRBV18	TRBJ1-1	.	TGTGCCAGCTCAAGGGGACAGACGAACACTGAAGCTTTCTTT	CASSRGQTNTEAFF
.	TRBV15	TRBJ2-7	few	TGTGCCACCAGCAGACTCGCGGGACAGCATAATTCCTACGAGCAGTACTTC	CATSRLAGQHNSYEQYF
.	TRBV7-8	TRBJ1-5	once	TGTGCCAGCAGCCCGGCACTACAGGGTTATAGCAATCAGCCCCAGCATTTT	CASSPALQGYSNQPQHF
.	TRBV2	TRBJ2-7	once	TGTGCCAGCATAGGACAGTTAACCTACGAGCAGTACTTC	CASIGQLTYEQYF
.	TRBV7-2	TRBJ2-7	.	TGTGCCAGCAGCTCCAGCCACCCCTACGAGCAGTACTTC	CASSSSHPYEQYF
TRBD1	TRBV5-4	TRBJ2-1	.	TGTGCCAGCAGCCCCGGCGCCGGGACAGGGACCTACAATGAGCAGTTCTTC	CASSPGAGTGTYNEQFF
TRBD2	TRBV14	TRBJ2-7	.	TGTGCCAGCAGCCCGGGACTAGCGGGGACCGAGCAGTACTTC	CASSPGLAGTEQYF
TRBD1	TRBV2	TRBJ1-1	.	TGTGCCAGCAAAGGGGGCCAGGTTGAAGCTTTCTTT	CASKGGQVEAFF
.	TRBV6-6	TRBJ1-5	.	TGTGCCAGCAGTTACGGCCGGGACAAGAGAGATCAGCCCCAGCATTTT	CASSYGRDKRDQPQHF
TRBD1	TRBV6-1	TRBJ2-4	.	TGTGCCAGCAGTGTCGGGACAGGGGAACCAATCTTAGCCAAAAACATTCAGTACTTC	CASSVGTGEPILAKNIQYF
.	TRBV5-4	TRBJ1-2	.	TGTGCCAGCAGCTTACGAATCGCTCTAAAACAGGGCGGAGGCTACACCTTC	CASSLRIALKQGGGYTF
.	TRBV7-9	TRBJ1-4	.	TGTGCCAGCAGCTTAGTCCCAGGAGAAAAACTGTTTTTT	CASSLVPGEKLFF
TRBD2	TRBV28	TRBJ2-1	.	TGTGCCAGCAGTTTATTGACTAGCGCCAATGAGCAGTTCTTC	CASSLLTSANEQFF
.	TRBV5-1	TRBJ1-1	.	TGCGCCAGCAGCTTGGCCGCAGGGCGAGGGCTGGAAGCTTTCTTT	CASSLAAGRGLEAFF
.	TRBV6-1	TRBJ1-2	.	TGTGCCAGCAGTGAGAGACAGAGCTATGGCTACACCTTC	CASSERQSYGYTF
.	TRBV6-5	TRBJ1-4	.	TGTGCCAGCTCTGGGGCAGCCGCCTGGGAACTGTTTTTT	CASSGAAAWELFF
.	TRBV9	TRBJ1-2	.	TGTGCCAGCAGCGTAGCGGTAGGGCCTAACTATGGCTACACCTTC	CASSVAVGPNYGYTF
TRBD1	TRBV28	TRBJ1-3	.	TGTGCCAGCGCGGACAGGGGGACAGGAAACACCATATATTTT	CASADRGTGNTIYF
TRBD1	TRBV19	TRBJ1-1	.	TGTGCCAGTAGGGACAGGGGATCCCTTGAAGCTTTCTTT	CASRDRGSLEAFF